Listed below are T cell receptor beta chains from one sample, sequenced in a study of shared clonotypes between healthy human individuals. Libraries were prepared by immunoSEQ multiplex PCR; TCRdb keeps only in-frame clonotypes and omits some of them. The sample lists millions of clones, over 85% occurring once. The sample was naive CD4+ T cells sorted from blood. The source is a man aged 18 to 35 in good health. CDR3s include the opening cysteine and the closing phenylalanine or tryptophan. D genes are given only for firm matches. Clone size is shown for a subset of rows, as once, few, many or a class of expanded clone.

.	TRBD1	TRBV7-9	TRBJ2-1	TGTGCCAGCAGCTTACAATCGGGACAGGGACTAAATGAGCAGTTCTTC	CASSLQSGQGLNEQFF
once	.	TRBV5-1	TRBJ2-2	TGCGCCAGCAGCTTGGCGGGGTATACGAACACCGGGGAGCTGTTTTTT	CASSLAGYTNTGELFF
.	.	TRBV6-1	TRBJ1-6	TGTGCCAGCGTTAGGGGAATTTATTCACCCCTCCACTTT	CASVRGIYSPLHF
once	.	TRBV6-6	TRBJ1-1	TGTGCCACCGCTCAGACAGTCGAGGGAACTGAAGCTTTCTTT	CATAQTVEGTEAFF
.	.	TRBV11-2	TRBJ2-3	TGTGCCAGCAGCTTAGTTAGCGGTTCTAGCACAGATACGCAGTATTTT	CASSLVSGSSTDTQYF
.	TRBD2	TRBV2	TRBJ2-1	TGTGCCAGCAGTGAAGCGCTTCCGGGACTAGCGGGTAATGAGCAGTTCTTC	CASSEALPGLAGNEQFF
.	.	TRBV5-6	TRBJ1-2	TGTGCCAGCGGGCGGGACTATGGCTACACCTTC	CASGRDYGYTF
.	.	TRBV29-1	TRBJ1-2	TGCAGCGTTGTTGAGGGGAACTATGGCTACACCTTC	CSVVEGNYGYTF
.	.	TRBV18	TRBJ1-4	TGTGCCAGCTCACCACCGGGAAATGAAAAACTGTTTTTT	CASSPPGNEKLFF
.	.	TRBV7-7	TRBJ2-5	TGTGCTAGCAGCTCGGGCTATCGGGAGACCCAGTACTTC	CASSSGYRETQYF
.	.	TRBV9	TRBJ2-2	TGTGCCAGCAGCGAAACTGACGGAAACACCGGGGAGCTGTTTTTT	CASSETDGNTGELFF
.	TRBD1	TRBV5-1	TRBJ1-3	TGCGCCAGCAGCTTGAATGGCCAGGGGGCGCCTGGAAACACCATATATTTT	CASSLNGQGAPGNTIYF
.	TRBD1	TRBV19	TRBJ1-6	TGTGCCAGTAGTCAGGGACAGGGAATCGGTTCACCCCTCCACTTT	CASSQGQGIGSPLHF
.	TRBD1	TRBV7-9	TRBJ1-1	TGTGCCAGCAGCTTCGGACAGGATGGGAAAGACTTT	CASSFGQDGKDF
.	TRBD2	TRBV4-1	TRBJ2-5	TGCGCCAGCAGCCAAGATTCCGGGGTTGCGGGAGGGAGAGGAGAGACCCAGTACTTC	CASSQDSGVAGGRGETQYF
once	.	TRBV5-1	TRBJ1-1	TGCGCCAGCAGCTCAACAGGGTCTACTGAAGCTTTCTTT	CASSSTGSTEAFF
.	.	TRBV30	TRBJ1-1	TGTGCCTGGAGTGGGGCTGAAGCTTTCTTT	CAWSGAEAFF
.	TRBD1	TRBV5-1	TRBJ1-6	TGCGCCAGCAGCCAGGACAGGGATAATTCACCCCTCCACTTT	CASSQDRDNSPLHF
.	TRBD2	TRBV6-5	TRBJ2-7	TGTGCCAGCAGTTCCTTGGCGGGGGGGTCCTACGAGCAGTACTTC	CASSSLAGGSYEQYF